Following are 10 T cell receptor beta chains from one sample sequenced in a study of cytomegalovirus exposure and HLA in healthy donors. Researchers ran the PCR with 60 Vbeta and 13 Jbeta primers. Sequencing was performed with immunoSEQ multiplex PCR; in TCRdb, only in-frame clones are kept and a portion is missing. This repertoire includes 150,000 or so clones. Sample: PBMCs. These TCRs come from a woman aged 45-59 years in good health and CMV-seronegative.

The chain couples TRBV19 to TRBJ2-7; D ambiguous. CDR3 length: 13 residues. Germline CDR1 is LNHDA and CDR2 is SQIVND (reference sequence). With 3 bases removed from V and 3 bases from J, the gap between germline ends came to 9 bases. The CDR3, as DNA: TGTGCCAGTAGTATTTACAGAGACTACGAGCAGTACTTC. Translating gives CASSIYRDYEQYF.

V usage is TRBV23-1 and J usage is TRBJ2-5; possibly TRBD2 for D (6 bases). TRBV23-1 is an open reading frame whose function is uncertain. Trimming pared 8 bases from V and 13 bases from J, leaving 20 bases between. The CDR3 is made up of 12 amino acids. CDR3 DNA sequence: TGCGCCAGCCCTCCGACGGGGGACCCTTGGTACTTC. As protein: CASPPTGDPWYF.

This sequence joins TRBV5-1 and TRBJ1-2, with 8 nucleotides matching TRBD1. From germline, CDR1 is SGHRS and CDR2 YFSETQ. The CDR3 loop spans 14 amino acids. Germline trimming cut 4 bases from V and 8 bases from J; bases unmatched to any gene: 10. CDR3 sequence: CASSAQTGAGGYTF. The CDR3 DNA reads as TGCGCCAGCAGCGCGCAGACAGGGGCAGGAGGCTACACCTTC.

About this clone: The junction differs from germline at one of its ends, possibly a read error. The chain is built from TRBV7-7 and TRBJ1-1, with D maybe TRBD1 (5 bases). The CDR3 loop spans 15 amino acids. The V gene's germline CDR1 is SSHAT and CDR2 FNYEAQ (reference sequence). In DNA, the CDR3 is TGTGCTAGCACTCCCCGGACGGGGGTCCCCCGGAGAGCTTTCTTT. Its protein product is CASTPRTGVPRRAFF.

J is TRBJ1-2 and V is TRBV9; D unclear. V shed 0 bases and J shed 5 bases, with 17 bases lying between them. Looked up from germline, CDR1 is SGDLS and CDR2 is YYNGEE. This CDR3 has 16 residues. CDR3 nucleotide sequence: TGTGCCAGCAGCGTAGACCCAGGTTCGATTGTGTATGGCTACACCTTC. Amino acids: CASSVDPGSIVYGYTF.

This chain links TRBV18 with TRBJ1-2; a weak D match, TRBD1 (5 bases). V shed 6 bases and J shed 4 bases, with 12 bases lying between them. Per germline, CDR1 KGHSH and CDR2 LQKENI. The CDR3 is made up of 13 amino acids. CDR3 sequence (DNA): TGTGCCAGCTCTCCTCTCGACAGCTATGGCTACACCTTC. Protein product: CASSPLDSYGYTF.

The V and J genes are TRBV6-5 and TRBJ1-2; D may be TRBD1 (5 bases). CDR3 size: 14 residues. Per the germline V gene, CDR1 is MNHEY and CDR2 is SVGAGI. V lost 3 bases and J lost 5, with 13 bases in between. The CDR3 DNA is TGTGCCAGCAGTTATTTGGGACGGGAGTATGGCTACACCTTC. Protein: CASSYLGREYGYTF.

The V call is TRBV18, the J call TRBJ1-3; tentatively, D is TRBD1 (6 bases). Looked up from germline, CDR1 is KGHSH and CDR2 is LQKENI. Trimming stripped 0 bases from V and 2 bases from J, with 8 bases between. CDR3 size: 15 residues. The CDR3 DNA reads TGTGCCAGCTCACCACCCTCAGGGGCTGGAAACACCATATATTTT. It encodes CASSPPSGAGNTIYF.

The chain uses TRBV5-8 and TRBJ1-2; 7 bases map to TRBD1. V shed 2 bases and J 4 bases; nucleotides not matched to a gene: 5. The CDR3 is 14 residues long. The germline CDR1 and CDR2 sequences are SGHTS and YDEGEE. The CDR3 DNA is TGTGCCAGCAGCTTTGACAGGGCGACCTATGGCTACACCTTC. Encoded protein: CASSFDRATYGYTF.

The chain employs TRBV5-1 and TRBJ2-1; possible D gene TRBD2, 6 bases. CDR1 SGHRS and CDR2 YFSETQ come from the germline V gene. V was trimmed by 0 bases and J by 1 base, leaving 11 bases between them. The CDR3 has 16 amino acids. CDR3 nucleotides: TGCGCCAGCAGCTTGGGGGGCGGGGAATCCTACAATGAGCAGTTCTTC. Translated, it gives CASSLGGGESYNEQFF.